This T cell receptor (beta chain) is drawn from a study of blood T cell repertoires in COVID-19. Overall study context: The study drew acute and convalescent COVID-19 samples from the United States, Italy and Spain. T cells, B-cell-depleted T cells, or PBMCs supplied cDNA or gDNA.

CDR3 length: 15 residues. The germline V gene encodes CDR1 LNHDA and CDR2 SQIVND (reference sequence). V was pared by 5 bases and J by 4 bases, with 15 bases between. Original methodology: Reference gene primer amplification gave estimated nucleated cell counts. The table came from immunoSEQ multiplex PCR; TCRdb's copy has only in-frame clones and leaves some out. V and J calls and clone size are as listed in that table; D and trimming were resolved from the DNA. This sample carries under 80,000 clones, roughly 86% of them seen once, and the ten largest clones take 14%. This receptor was obtained from a human donor in a cohort sampled during active COVID-19. The chain recombines TRBV19 with TRBJ1-5, with D tentatively TRBD1 (6 bases). Material for sequencing was peripheral blood. DNA of the CDR3: TGTGCCAGTAGTCCTAGCTTCAGGGGAAATCAGCCCCAGCATTTT. It encodes CASSPSFRGNQPQHF.